The TCR beta chain described here comes from a study of Ad26.COV2.S vaccination and SARS-CoV-2 variants. Profiling relied on immunoSEQ multiplex PCR, and the TCRdb table lists in-frame clones only, not all of them. Found here are some 340,000 clones, just over 85% of them singletons; the top ten hold 1.9%. Germline CDR1 is LGHDT and CDR2 is YNNKEL (reference sequence). Trimming stripped 8 bases from V and 0 bases from J, with 22 bases between. This CDR3 is built from 17 residues. Sample treatment: some 20 received Ad26.COV2.S at low or high dose, single or two shots; several received placebo; per-sample allocation not given. On day 63 after the first injection, vaccine and placebo recipients gave samples.

This clonotype was sampled from a person aged 18 to 59 who received the Ad26.COV2.S COVID-19 vaccine or a placebo. This rearrangement joins TRBV3-1 (or the pseudogene TRBV3-2) to TRBJ2-5; D perhaps matches TRBD1 (5 bases). This specimen consisted of peripheral blood, obtained in a trial of Ad26.COV2.S vaccine versus placebo. CDR3: CASGSIWTSWYQETQYF. The DNA of the CDR3 is TGTGCCAGCGGATCAATTTGGACAAGTTGGTACCAAGAGACCCAGTACTTC.